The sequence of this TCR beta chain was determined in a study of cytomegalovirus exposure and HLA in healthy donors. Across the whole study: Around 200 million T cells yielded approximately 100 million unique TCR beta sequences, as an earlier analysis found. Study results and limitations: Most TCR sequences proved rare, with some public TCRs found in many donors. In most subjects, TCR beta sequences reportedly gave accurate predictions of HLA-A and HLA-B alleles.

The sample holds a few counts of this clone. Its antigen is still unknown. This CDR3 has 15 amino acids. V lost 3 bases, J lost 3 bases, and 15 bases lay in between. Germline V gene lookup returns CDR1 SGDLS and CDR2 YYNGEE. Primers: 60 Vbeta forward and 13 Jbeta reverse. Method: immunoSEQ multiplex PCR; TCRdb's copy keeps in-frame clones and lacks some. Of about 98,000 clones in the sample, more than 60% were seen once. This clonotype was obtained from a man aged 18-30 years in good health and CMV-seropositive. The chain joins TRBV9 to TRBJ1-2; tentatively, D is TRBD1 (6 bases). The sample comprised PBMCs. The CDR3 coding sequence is TGTGCCAGCAGCGCTGGGGACAAGGGGGACTATGGCTACACCTTC. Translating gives CASSAGDKGDYGYTF.